What follows are 27 T cell receptor beta chains derived from one specimen sequenced in a study of blood T cell repertoires in COVID-19 (dated by TCRdb to between 2020 and 2021). Library method: the immunoSEQ multiplex PCR assay. TCRdb limited this immuneACCESS table to in-frame rearrangements with V and J called. A share of clones is missing; checked studies link under half to unresolved V genes, and the rest is unexplained. The sample table holds about 130,000 clones, of which around nine tenths were seen once. In total, the top ten clones hold about 1% of the sample. The material sequenced was peripheral blood. The receptors shown here come from a woman older than 75 with acute or convalescent COVID-19.

This chain uses TRBV19 with TRBJ1-2; 7 nucleotides match TRBD1. CDR3 length: 16 amino acids. V was pared by 5 bases and J by 3 bases, with 12 bases of the junction left unmatched. Per the germline V gene, CDR1 is LNHDA and CDR2 is SQIVND (reference sequence). The CDR3 DNA follows: TGTGCCAGTAGTTTGAGAACAGGGGCCCGAGACTATGGCTACACCTTC. Protein product: CASSLRTGARDYGYTF. The whole variable domain, filled in from reference TRBV19 and TRBJ1-2, reads DGGITQSPKYLFRKEGQNVTLSCEQNLNHDAMYWYRQDPGQGLRLIYYSQIVNDFQKGDIAEGYSVSREKKESFPLTVTSAQKNPTAFYLCASSLRTGARDYGYTFGSGTRLTVV.

The chain uses TRBV4-3 and TRBJ2-5; 7 positions agree with TRBD2. The V and J ends lost 2 bases and 5 bases, in that order; junction bases with no gene match: 2. Germline V gene sequence: CDR1 LGHNA, CDR2 YSLEER. There are 13 residues in the CDR3. The CDR3 protein is CASSQTSEETQYF. CDR3 sequence (DNA): TGCGCCAGCAGCCAAACTAGCGAGGAGACCCAGTACTTC.

This chain joins TRBV7-9 and TRBJ1-2; TRBD1 might be the D (6 bases). CDR1 is SEHNR and CDR2 is FQNEAQ in the germline V gene (reference sequence). V lost 2 bases and J lost 8, with 18 bases in between. The CDR3 covers 15 residues. In nucleotides, the CDR3 is TGTGCCAGCAGCTTAAGTCAATTAAGGGACATAGGCTACACCTTC. Its translation: CASSLSQLRDIGYTF.

The rearrangement links TRBV24-1 to TRBJ2-1; D remains ambiguous. Germline CDR1 and CDR2: KGHDR and SFDVKD. The CDR3 loop spans 13 amino acids. Trimming removed 1 base at V and 8 bases at J, with 8 bases between. The DNA for the CDR3 is TGTGCCACCAGTGATTTCGTATCCCATGAGCAGTTCTTC. This gives the protein CATSDFVSHEQFF.

The chain employs TRBV11-3 and TRBJ2-3, with D tentatively TRBD2 (5 bases). Per germline, CDR1 SGHNT and CDR2 YENEEA. V gave up 3 bases and J gave up 2 bases, with 12 bases separating them. The CDR3 extends over 15 amino acids. The chain's CDR3 is CASSLGVSHTDTQYF. The DNA for the CDR3 is TGTGCCAGCAGCTTGGGAGTTTCCCACACAGATACGCAGTATTTT.

In its sample, this clone was seen once. This chain connects TRBV10-2 to TRBJ2-2; perhaps TRBD2 as D (5 bases). CDR3 size: 15 residues. The ends were cut back, 2 bases at V and 6 bases at J, with 13 bases in the middle. Germline lookup yields CDR1 WSHSY and CDR2 SAAADI. DNA for the CDR3: TGCGCCAGCAGTGAGCGGGGAGTCAGGCCCGGGGAGCTGTTTTTT. It is translated as CASSERGVRPGELFF.

The CDR3 coding sequence is TGTGCCAGCAGCCCGGGACAATATAATTCACCCCTCCACTTT. It encodes CASSPGQYNSPLHF. The rearrangement joins TRBV7-2 to TRBJ1-6, with a tentative D call TRBD1 (6 bases). The V gene lost 5 bases and the J gene lost 4 bases, with 9 bases spanning the gap. This CDR3 comprises 14 residues. CDR1 and CDR2 from the germline V gene are SGHTA and FQGNSA.

The chain recombines TRBV5-1 with TRBJ1-4; TRBD1 agrees at 8 bases. Germline V CDR1 and CDR2: SGHRS, YFSETQ. J was trimmed by 4 bases and V by 2 bases; bases with no gene match: 7. This CDR3 has 16 residues. In DNA form, the CDR3 reads TGCGCCAGCAGCTTAGGAAATACAGGGGGTAATGAAAAACTGTTTTTT. As protein: CASSLGNTGGNEKLFF.

In nucleotides, the CDR3 is TGCGCCAGCAGCCACCGACAGGGCTACGAGCAGTACTTC. Translating it yields CASSHRQGYEQYF. The V gene is TRBV4-3, the J gene TRBJ2-7; 7 bases map to TRBD1. This CDR3 region has 13 residues. The germline gives CDR1 LGHNA, CDR2 YSLEER. J lost 3 bases, V lost 3 bases, and 2 bases had no gene match.

This clone has more than one count but fewer than ten. V and J are TRBV18 and TRBJ1-2; the D gene is possibly TRBD1 (5 bases). V lost 5 bases, J lost 3 bases, and 10 bases lay in between. Per germline, CDR1 KGHSH and CDR2 LQKENI. This CDR3 is 13 amino acids long. DNA for the CDR3: TGTGCCAGCTCAACAGGACCCGACTATGGCTACACCTTC. Protein: CASSTGPDYGYTF.

This rearrangement joins TRBV2 to TRBJ1-1; D gene ambiguous. Looked up from germline, CDR1 is SNHLY and CDR2 is FYNNEI. The CDR3 runs 13 residues. V dropped 4 bases and J dropped 7 bases, with 13 bases sitting between them. The DNA for the CDR3 is TGTGCCAGCAGTGCAGTTGGGCAGAATGAAGCTTTCTTT. Its translation is CASSAVGQNEAFF.

This clone was observed a handful of times. V is TRBV19 and J is TRBJ1-3; 9 nucleotides match TRBD1. The CDR3 runs 18 residues. J lost 0 bases, V lost 5 bases, and 11 bases had no gene match. Germline V gives CDR1 LNHDA, CDR2 SQIVND (reference sequence). The CDR3: CASSPPGQGFSSGNTIYF. DNA of the CDR3: TGTGCCAGTAGTCCACCGGGACAGGGCTTCAGCTCTGGAAACACCATATATTTT.

This clone was recorded once. The chain uses TRBV28 and TRBJ2-1; D possibly corresponds to TRBD1 (6 bases). Germline CDR1 MDHEN, CDR2 SYDVKM. With 5 bases removed from V and 6 bases from J, the gap between germline ends came to 17 bases. This CDR3 contains 15 residues. The DNA for the CDR3 is TGTGCCAGCAGTACCTACAGGGCCTCTGGCAATGAGCAGTTCTTC. Translated, it gives CASSTYRASGNEQFF.

This chain joins TRBV5-6 and TRBJ1-6; TRBD1 might be the D (6 bases). The CDR3 has 17 residues. CDR1 is SGHDT and CDR2 is YYEEEE in the germline V gene. Trimming left V 3 bases short and J 8 bases short, with 21 bases between. The DNA of the CDR3 is TGTGCCAGCAGCTCTTCCAAGGGGGTTAGCGCTCATTCACCCCTCCACTTT. Translated, it gives CASSSSKGVSAHSPLHF.

This clone has only a few counts. The rearrangement uses TRBV12-3 or TRBV12-4 and TRBJ2-5; tentatively, D is TRBD2 (5 bases). The V end was cut by 6 bases, the J end by 4 bases, with 9 bases between. The length of the CDR3 is 12 residues. The CDR3 sequence is CASREVSETQYF. In DNA, the CDR3 is TGTGCCAGCAGGGAGGTCTCAGAGACCCAGTACTTC.

The V gene is TRBV28, the J gene TRBJ1-2; 12 bases align to TRBD1. The CDR3 is 15 amino acids. The V segment lost 6 bases and the J segment 7 bases; nucleotides outside the gene matches: 9. Germline-derived CDR1 and CDR2 are MDHEN and SYDVKM. The CDR3 loop reads CASSHPPGQGAGYTF. The DNA of the CDR3 is TGTGCCAGCAGCCATCCACCGGGACAGGGGGCTGGCTACACCTTC.

The chain has TRBV18 and TRBJ2-7; TRBD1 matches at 8 bases. Germline V gene data show CDR1 as KGHSH and CDR2 as LQKENI. The CDR3 is made up of 15 amino acids. V gave up 0 bases and J gave up 4 bases; unmatched junction bases: 5. CDR3 loop: CASSPPAGGDYEQYF. In DNA, the CDR3 is TGTGCCAGCTCACCACCTGCAGGGGGCGATTACGAGCAGTACTTC.

The chain has TRBV6-5 and TRBJ2-3; TRBD2 matches 11 bases. There are 15 residues in the CDR3. Trimming removed 7 bases from V and 2 bases from J; junction bases left unmatched: 5. Germline V gives CDR1 MNHEY, CDR2 SVGAGI. The CDR3 sequence: CASKKLAGATDTQYF. DNA of the CDR3: TGTGCCAGCAAAAAACTAGCGGGGGCCACAGATACGCAGTATTTT.

This chain links TRBV20-1 with TRBJ2-7, with 8 bases identical to TRBD2. CDR3 length: 17 amino acids. With V trimmed by 3 bases and J by 3 bases, 16 bases remained unmatched. CDR1 is DFQATT, CDR2 SNEGSKA, per germline (reference sequence). The CDR3 loop reads CSASSAGGSGGFYEQYF. The CDR3 DNA sequence: TGCAGTGCTAGTTCCGCGGGTGGATCGGGAGGGTTCTACGAGCAGTACTTC.

The rearrangement joins TRBV2 to TRBJ2-7, with TRBD2 matching over 8 bases. The germline V gene encodes CDR1 SNHLY and CDR2 FYNNEI. This CDR3 has 15 amino acids. V shed 2 bases and J 2 bases; nucleotides not matched to a gene: 5. In DNA, the CDR3 is TGTGCCAGCAGTGAAACCGCGCGGGGGGCCTACGAGCAGTACTTC. This sequence encodes CASSETARGAYEQYF.

V and J are TRBV6-2 or TRBV6-3 and TRBJ1-5; 7 nucleotides line up with TRBD1. The V gene's germline CDR1 is MNHEY and CDR2 SVGEGT. CDR3 length: 14 amino acids. V lost 0 bases, J lost 6 bases, and 2 bases stayed unmatched. CDR3 in amino acids: CASSYSRGLQPQHF. The DNA of the CDR3 is TGTGCCAGCAGTTACTCTAGGGGGCTTCAGCCCCAGCATTTT.

The chain couples TRBV28 to TRBJ1-5; D may be TRBD1 (6 bases). The CDR3 runs 18 residues. Deletions cut 5 bases from V and 12 bases from J, with 32 bases between. CDR1 and CDR2 (germline): MDHEN, SYDVKM. CDR3 coding DNA: TGTGCCAGCAGTCCACAAACAGGGAGACGCGACACCTTCCGCGGCCAGCATTTT. Its protein is CASSPQTGRRDTFRGQHF.

This clone came up a few times. This CDR3 is CASRAGLYEQYF. CDR3 DNA: TGTGCCAGCAGGGCGGGACTCTACGAGCAGTACTTC. The gene calls are TRBV2 and TRBJ2-7; TRBD2 might be the D (6 bases). V was pared by 6 bases and J by 3 bases, with 9 bases between. In germline, CDR1 is SNHLY, CDR2 FYNNEI. CDR3 size: 12 residues.

J is TRBJ2-5 and V is TRBV5-1; TRBD2 matches 7 bases. CDR1 is SGHRS, CDR2 YFSETQ, per germline. Trimming at V came to 1 base and at J to 1 base, leaving 4 bases not matched to a gene. This CDR3 region has 15 residues. The CDR3 reads CASSLQTSVQETQYF. DNA of the CDR3: TGCGCCAGCAGCTTGCAAACTAGCGTCCAAGAGACCCAGTACTTC.

The rearrangement uses TRBV3-1 (or the pseudogene TRBV3-2) and TRBJ1-6; a possible D gene is TRBD1 (5 bases). The CDR3 spans 15 residues. Germline V lookup: CDR1 LGHDT, CDR2 YNNKEL (reference sequence). V lost 1 base and J 7 bases, leaving 11 bases between the germline ends. CDR3 nucleotides: TGTGCCAGCAGCCAAGTAGACAGCGGGAATTCACCCCTCCACTTT. Translating it yields CASSQVDSGNSPLHF.

In its sample, this clone was seen once. This chain joins TRBV28 and TRBJ2-5; the D gene is possibly TRBD1 (6 bases). The V gene lost 8 bases and the J gene lost 4 bases, with 17 bases spanning the gap. Germline CDR1 and CDR2: MDHEN and SYDVKM. This CDR3 comprises 14 residues. The CDR3 DNA is TGTGCCAGCGGAAGTACAGGGACGGGAGAGACCCAGTACTTC. This gives the protein CASGSTGTGETQYF.

The table lists this clone with a count of one. The chain combines TRBV13 with TRBJ2-1; 12 bases line up with TRBD2. The junction had 5 bases not matched to a gene; V was cut back by 0 bases and J by 5 bases. The germline CDR1 and CDR2 sequences are PRHDT and FYEKMQ (reference sequence). The CDR3 is made up of 17 amino acids. The CDR3 is CASSLGLLAGGHNEQFF. The CDR3 nucleotides are TGTGCCAGCAGCTTAGGTTTACTAGCGGGGGGCCACAATGAGCAGTTCTTC.